This TCR beta chain was profiled in a study of OX40 agonist ivuxolimab in advanced cancers. Study-level background: Ivuxolimab was a fully human IgG2 agonistic monoclonal antibody targeting the costimulatory receptor OX40 (CD134). Patients were allowed to have had prior anti-PD-1, anti-PD-L1 or anti-CTLA-4 therapy, and around 37% of the dose-escalation patients had previously received checkpoint inhibitors. Peripheral TCRbeta sequencing was intended to test whether TCR sequence diversity was altered and clonal T-cell expansion was caused by ivuxolimab. A male proportion of around 83% and a mean age of 60 years, ranging from 23 to 79, were recorded for the dose-escalation cohort. The paper describes the monotherapy dose-escalation part (N of about 47 patients) of the phase I trial of ivuxolimab. Intravenous ivuxolimab was administered to patients every 2 weeks at six dose levels: 0.01, 0.1, 0.3, 1.5, 3 and 10 mg/kg. Of the roughly 50 dose-escalation patients, hepatocellular carcinoma was present in about 20, melanoma in around 15, renal cell carcinoma in 9 and head and neck cancer in 9. Partial responses occurred in three dose-escalation patients, of whom one had hepatocellular carcinoma and two had cutaneous melanoma. Results the study describes overall, beyond this receptor: Low levels of normalized T-cell clonal expansion were also seen in some nonresponding patients. In partial responders in the 0.1-3.0 mg/kg groups, normalized peripheral clonal expansion was found to be among the lowest, especially among CD8+ T cells. After ivuxolimab, CD8+ T cells had more expanded clones than CD4+ T cells on average. The antigen specificity of the peripheral T cells that underwent clonal expansion was not determined. Clonal expansion of both CD4+ and CD8+ blood T cells was observed from baseline to week 6 at doses 0.1 to 3.0 mg/kg.

Remarks on this clone: The specificity of this receptor is unknown. The germline gene is not matched at one end of the junction; a read error may be the cause.

Genomic DNA was extracted from sorted cells for sequencing of the TCRbeta CDR3 region. The immunoSEQ Assay was used for sequencing of TCRbeta CDR3 regions. TCRdb provides this immuneACCESS table in a form limited to in-frame rearrangements. Some clones are lacking; in checked studies, under half of them reflect an unresolved V gene, and why the rest are absent is not known. The sample records some 60,000 clones, 84% of which are singletons. 27% of the sample lies in the top ten. The germline V gene gives CDR1 as SNHLY and CDR2 as FYNNEI. The CDR3 runs 13 residues from the cysteine to the phenylalanine. Only the CDR3 part of the read is kept: 39 bases, read in frame from the first base. The trial excluded patients who had a history of autoimmune disease or who were on systemic immunosuppression. Peripheral blood for TCR sequencing was drawn from every dose cohort at baseline, at cycle 4 day 1 and at cycle 7 day 1. Samples came from an open-label, multicenter, first-in-human phase I dose-escalation trial of ivuxolimab. Adults with locally advanced or metastatic melanoma, renal cell, hepatocellular, or head and neck squamous cell carcinoma were enrolled in the trial. Before TCR sequencing, CD4+ and CD8+ T cells were separately sorted from peripheral blood.

The specimen comprised CD4+ or CD8+ T cells sorted from blood, sampled in a trial of the OX40 agonist ivuxolimab. The TCR originated in an adult with an advanced solid tumor such as melanoma, head and neck, liver or kidney cancer. The sequence joins TRBV2 to TRBJ1-1; TRBD1 aligns with 8 central bases. CDR3 reads: CASRGQEGTEAFF. Read as DNA, the sequence is TGTGCTAGCAGGGGACAGGAGGGCACTGAAGCTTTCTTT.